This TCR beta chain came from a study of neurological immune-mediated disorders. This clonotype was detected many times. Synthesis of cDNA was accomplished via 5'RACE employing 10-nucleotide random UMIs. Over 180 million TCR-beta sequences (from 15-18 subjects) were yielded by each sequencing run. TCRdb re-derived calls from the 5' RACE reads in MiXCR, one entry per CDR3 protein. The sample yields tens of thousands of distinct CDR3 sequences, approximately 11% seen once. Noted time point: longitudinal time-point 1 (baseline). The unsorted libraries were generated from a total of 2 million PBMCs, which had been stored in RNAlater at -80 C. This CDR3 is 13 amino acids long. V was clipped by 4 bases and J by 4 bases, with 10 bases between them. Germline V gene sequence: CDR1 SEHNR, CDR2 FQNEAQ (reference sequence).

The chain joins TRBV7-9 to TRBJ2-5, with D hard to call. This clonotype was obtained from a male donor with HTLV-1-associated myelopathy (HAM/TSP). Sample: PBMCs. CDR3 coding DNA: TGTGCCAGCAGCTATACTGGGGTAGAGACCCAGTACTTC. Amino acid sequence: CASSYTGVETQYF.